Described below is a single TCR beta chain sequence and its context. This CDR3 is 14 amino acids long. The germline gives CDR1 SNHLY, CDR2 FYNNEI. With 6 bases clipped from V and 4 bases from J, the junction kept 3 bases outside the gene matches. The data were taken from a study of blood T cell repertoires in COVID-19. Study overall: The origin of the acute and convalescent COVID-19 samples was the United States, Italy and Spain. T cells, B-cell-depleted T cells, or PBMCs provided the cDNA or gDNA that served as material.

In the authors' methods: Amplification of reference gene primers was used by the study to estimate nucleated cell counts. Sequencing used immunoSEQ multiplex PCR; TCRdb keeps in-frame clones, though not all of them. D and trimming come from the DNA, and the V and J calls and clone size come from that table. The sample consists of 650,000 to 800,000 clones, around 89% of them appearing once. The V and J genes are TRBV2 and TRBJ2-2, with TRBD1 matching 9 bases. Sample: peripheral blood. The source is a woman aged 18-29 years with acute or convalescent COVID-19. The CDR3 loop is CASSRQGGTGELFF. The CDR3 nucleotides are TGTGCCAGCAGCCGACAGGGGGGCACCGGGGAGCTGTTTTTT.